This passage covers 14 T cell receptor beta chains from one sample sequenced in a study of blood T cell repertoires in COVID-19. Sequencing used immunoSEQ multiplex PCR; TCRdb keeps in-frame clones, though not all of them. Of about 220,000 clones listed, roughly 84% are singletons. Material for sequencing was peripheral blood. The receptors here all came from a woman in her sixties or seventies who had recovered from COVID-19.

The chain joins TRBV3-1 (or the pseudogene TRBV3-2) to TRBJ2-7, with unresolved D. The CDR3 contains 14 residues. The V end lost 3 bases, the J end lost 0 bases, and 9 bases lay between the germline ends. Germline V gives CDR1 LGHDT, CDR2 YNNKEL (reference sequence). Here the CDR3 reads CASSHAVSSYEQYF. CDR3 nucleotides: TGTGCCAGCAGCCATGCCGTTAGCTCCTACGAGCAGTACTTC.

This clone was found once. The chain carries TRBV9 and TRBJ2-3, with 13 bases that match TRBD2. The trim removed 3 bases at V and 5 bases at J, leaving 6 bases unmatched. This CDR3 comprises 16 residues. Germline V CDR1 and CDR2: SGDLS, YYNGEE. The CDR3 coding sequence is TGTGCCAGCAGCGAGACTAGCGGGGGGCGGTTAGATACGCAGTATTTT. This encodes CASSETSGGRLDTQYF.

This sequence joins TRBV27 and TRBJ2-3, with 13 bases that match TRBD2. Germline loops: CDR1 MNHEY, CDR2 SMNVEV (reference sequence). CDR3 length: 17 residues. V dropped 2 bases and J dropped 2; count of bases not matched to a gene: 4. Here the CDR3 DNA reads TGTGCCAGCAGTTTAGGACTAGCGGGGGCGAACACAGATACGCAGTATTTT. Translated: CASSLGLAGANTDTQYF.

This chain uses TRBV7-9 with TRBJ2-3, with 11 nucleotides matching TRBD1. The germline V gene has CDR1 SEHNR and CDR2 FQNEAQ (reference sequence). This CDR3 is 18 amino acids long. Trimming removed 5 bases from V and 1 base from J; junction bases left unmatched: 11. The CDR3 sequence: CASSPDRGLMSGTDTQYF. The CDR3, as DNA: TGTGCCAGCAGCCCGGACAGGGGGCTGATGAGCGGCACAGATACGCAGTATTTT.

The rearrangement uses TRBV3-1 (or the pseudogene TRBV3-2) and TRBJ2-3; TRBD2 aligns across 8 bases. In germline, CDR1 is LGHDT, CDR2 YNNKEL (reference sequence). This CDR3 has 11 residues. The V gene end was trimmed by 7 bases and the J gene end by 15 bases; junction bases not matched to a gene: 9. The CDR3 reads CASTTGGARYF. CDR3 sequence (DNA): TGTGCCAGCACCACGGGGGGGGCGAGATATTTT.

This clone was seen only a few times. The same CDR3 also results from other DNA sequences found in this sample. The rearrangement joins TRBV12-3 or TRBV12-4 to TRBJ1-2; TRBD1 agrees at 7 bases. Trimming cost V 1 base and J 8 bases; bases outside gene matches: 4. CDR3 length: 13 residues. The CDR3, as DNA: TGTGCCAGCAGTTTAGGACAGGGAGAGGGCTACACCTTC. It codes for CASSLGQGEGYTF.

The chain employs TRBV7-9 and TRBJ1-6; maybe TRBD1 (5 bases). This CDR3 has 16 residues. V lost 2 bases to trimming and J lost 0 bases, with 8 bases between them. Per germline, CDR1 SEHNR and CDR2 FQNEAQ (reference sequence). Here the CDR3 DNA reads TGTGCCAGCAGCTTACGGGGGAGCTCCTATAATTCACCCCTCCACTTT. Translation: CASSLRGSSYNSPLHF.

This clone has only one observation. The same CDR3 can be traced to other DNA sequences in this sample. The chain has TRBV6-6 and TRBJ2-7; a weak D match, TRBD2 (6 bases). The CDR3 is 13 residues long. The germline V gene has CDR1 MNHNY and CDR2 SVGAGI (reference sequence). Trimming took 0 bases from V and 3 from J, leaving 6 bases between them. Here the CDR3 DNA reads TGTGCCAGCAGTTACTCGCGGGGCTACGAGCAGTACTTC. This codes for CASSYSRGYEQYF.

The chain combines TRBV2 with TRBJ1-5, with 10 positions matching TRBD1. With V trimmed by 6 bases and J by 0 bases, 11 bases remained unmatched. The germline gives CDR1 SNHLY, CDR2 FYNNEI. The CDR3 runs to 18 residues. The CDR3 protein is CASRGRTGGFNSNQPQHF. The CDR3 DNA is TGTGCCAGCAGGGGGAGGACAGGGGGGTTCAATAGCAATCAGCCCCAGCATTTT.

CDR3 residues: CASSIPAGQGRNTIYF. The CDR3 DNA sequence: TGTGCCAGTAGTATTCCGGCCGGACAGGGGAGAAACACCATATATTTT. This rearrangement joins TRBV19 to TRBJ1-3; 9 bases match TRBD1. V was pared by 3 bases and J by 5 bases, with 8 bases of the junction left unmatched. The V gene's germline CDR1 is LNHDA and CDR2 SQIVND (reference sequence). The length of the CDR3 is 16 residues. The full variable domain, its missing parts supplied by reference TRBV19 and TRBJ1-3, is DGGITQSPKYLFRKEGQNVTLSCEQNLNHDAMYWYRQDPGQGLRLIYYSQIVNDFQKGDIAEGYSVSREKKESFPLTVTSAQKNPTAFYLCASSIPAGQGRNTIYFGEGSWLTVV.

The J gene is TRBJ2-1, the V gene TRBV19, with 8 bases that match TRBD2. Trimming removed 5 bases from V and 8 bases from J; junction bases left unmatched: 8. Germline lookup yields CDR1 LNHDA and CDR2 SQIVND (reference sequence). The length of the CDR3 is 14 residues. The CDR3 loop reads CASSLSRGAHEQFF. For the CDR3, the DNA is TGTGCCAGTAGTTTGTCGCGGGGGGCCCATGAGCAGTTCTTC.

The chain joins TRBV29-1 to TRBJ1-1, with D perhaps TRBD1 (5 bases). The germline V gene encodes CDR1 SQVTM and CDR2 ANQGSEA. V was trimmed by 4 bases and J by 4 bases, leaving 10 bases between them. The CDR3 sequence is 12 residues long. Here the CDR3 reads CSVVWGGTEAFF. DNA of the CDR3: TGCAGCGTTGTCTGGGGGGGCACTGAAGCTTTCTTT.

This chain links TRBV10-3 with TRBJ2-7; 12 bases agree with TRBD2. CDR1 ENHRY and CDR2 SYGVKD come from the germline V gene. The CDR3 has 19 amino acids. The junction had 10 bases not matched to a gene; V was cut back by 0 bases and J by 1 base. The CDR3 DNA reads TGTGCCATCAGTGAGTCGCCTTCTAGCGGGGGGGTGAATTCCTACGAGCAGTACTTC. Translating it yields CAISESPSSGGVNSYEQYF.

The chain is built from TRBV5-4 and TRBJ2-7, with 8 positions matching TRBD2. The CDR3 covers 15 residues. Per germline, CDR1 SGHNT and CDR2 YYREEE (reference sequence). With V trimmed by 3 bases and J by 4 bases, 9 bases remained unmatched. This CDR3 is CASSSGGYRGYEQYF. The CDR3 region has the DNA TGTGCCAGCAGCTCGGGGGGGTACCGGGGGTACGAGCAGTACTTC. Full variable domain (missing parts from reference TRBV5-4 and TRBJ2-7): ETGVTQSPTHLIKTRGQQVTLRCSSQSGHNTVSWYQQALGQGPQFIFQYYREEENGRGNFPPRFSGLQFPNYSSELNVNALELDDSALYLCASSSGGYRGYEQYFGPGTRLTVT.